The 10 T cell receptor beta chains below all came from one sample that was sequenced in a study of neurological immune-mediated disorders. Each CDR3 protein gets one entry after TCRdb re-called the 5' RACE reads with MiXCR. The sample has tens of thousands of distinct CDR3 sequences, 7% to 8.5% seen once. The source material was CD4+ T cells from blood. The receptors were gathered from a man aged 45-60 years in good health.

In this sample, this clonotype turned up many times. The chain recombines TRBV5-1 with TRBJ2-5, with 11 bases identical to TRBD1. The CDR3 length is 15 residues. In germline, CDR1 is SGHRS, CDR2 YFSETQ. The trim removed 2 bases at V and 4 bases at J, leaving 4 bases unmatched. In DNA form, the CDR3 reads TGCGCCAGCAGCTTCTCCGGGACAGGGGGAGAGACCCAGTACTTC. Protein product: CASSFSGTGGETQYF.

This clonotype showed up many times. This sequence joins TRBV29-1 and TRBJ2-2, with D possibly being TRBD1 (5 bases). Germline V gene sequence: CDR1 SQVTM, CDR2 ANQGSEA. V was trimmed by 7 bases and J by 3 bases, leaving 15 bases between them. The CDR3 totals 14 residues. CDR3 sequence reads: CSALRDSHTGELFF. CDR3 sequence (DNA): TGCAGCGCCTTAAGAGACAGCCACACCGGGGAGCTGTTTTTT.

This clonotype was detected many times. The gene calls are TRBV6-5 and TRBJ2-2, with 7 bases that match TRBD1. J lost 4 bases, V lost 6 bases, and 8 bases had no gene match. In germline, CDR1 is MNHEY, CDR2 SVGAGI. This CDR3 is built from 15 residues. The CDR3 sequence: CASRTGQIVTGELFF. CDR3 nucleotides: TGTGCCAGCAGAACGGGACAGATCGTCACCGGGGAGCTGTTTTTT.

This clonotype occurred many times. CDR3 nucleotides: TGTGCCAGCAAGAAACAGGGGAGCAATCAGCCCCAGCATTTT. Translation: CASKKQGSNQPQHF. V and J are TRBV6-2 or TRBV6-3 and TRBJ1-5; 7 bases fit TRBD1. The CDR3 has 14 amino acids. CDR1 MNHEY and CDR2 SVGEGT come from the germline V gene. The ends lost 7 bases at V and 1 base at J; junction bases unmatched: 4.

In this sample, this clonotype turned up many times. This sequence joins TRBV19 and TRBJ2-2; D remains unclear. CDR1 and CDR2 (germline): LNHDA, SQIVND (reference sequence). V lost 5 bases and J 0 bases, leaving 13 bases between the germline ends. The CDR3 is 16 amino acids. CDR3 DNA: TGTGCCAGTAGTCTTGTTAAAGGCGCGAACACCGGGGAGCTGTTTTTT. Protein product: CASSLVKGANTGELFF.

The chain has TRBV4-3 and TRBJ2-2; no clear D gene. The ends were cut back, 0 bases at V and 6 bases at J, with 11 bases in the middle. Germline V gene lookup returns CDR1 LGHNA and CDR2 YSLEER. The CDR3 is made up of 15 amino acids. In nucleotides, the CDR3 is TGCGCCAGCAGCCAAGATCCCAGGCACCCCGGGGAGCTGTTTTTT. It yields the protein CASSQDPRHPGELFF.

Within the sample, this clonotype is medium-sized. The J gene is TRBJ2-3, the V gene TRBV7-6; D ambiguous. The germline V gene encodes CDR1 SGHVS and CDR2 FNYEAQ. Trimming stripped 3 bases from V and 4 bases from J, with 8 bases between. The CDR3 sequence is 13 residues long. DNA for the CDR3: TGTGCCAGCAGCTTTCGAGGAGCAGATACGCAGTATTTT. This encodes CASSFRGADTQYF.

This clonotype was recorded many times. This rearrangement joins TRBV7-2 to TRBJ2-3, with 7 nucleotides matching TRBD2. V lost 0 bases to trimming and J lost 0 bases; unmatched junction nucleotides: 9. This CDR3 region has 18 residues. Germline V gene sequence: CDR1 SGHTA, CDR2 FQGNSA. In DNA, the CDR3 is TGTGCCAGCAGCTTAGCGGTGCTAGCGGACACTAGCACAGATACGCAGTATTTT. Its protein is CASSLAVLADTSTDTQYF.

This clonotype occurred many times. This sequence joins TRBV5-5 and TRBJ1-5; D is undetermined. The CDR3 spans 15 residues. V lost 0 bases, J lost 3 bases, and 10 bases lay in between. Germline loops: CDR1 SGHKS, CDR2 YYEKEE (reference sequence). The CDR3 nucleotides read TGTGCCAGCAGCTTGGCCGGACGGGACAATCAGCCCCAGCATTTT. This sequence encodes CASSLAGRDNQPQHF.

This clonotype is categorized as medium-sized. This chain's CDR3 is CASSRELSLGGYTF. The CDR3 nucleotides are TGTGCCAGCAGCCGGGAGTTGAGCCTAGGAGGCTACACCTTC. The chain recombines TRBV28 with TRBJ1-2; D unclear. The CDR3 is 14 residues long. The ends were cut back, 6 bases at V and 8 bases at J, with 19 bases in the middle. Germline CDR1 reads MDHEN; CDR2 reads SYDVKM.